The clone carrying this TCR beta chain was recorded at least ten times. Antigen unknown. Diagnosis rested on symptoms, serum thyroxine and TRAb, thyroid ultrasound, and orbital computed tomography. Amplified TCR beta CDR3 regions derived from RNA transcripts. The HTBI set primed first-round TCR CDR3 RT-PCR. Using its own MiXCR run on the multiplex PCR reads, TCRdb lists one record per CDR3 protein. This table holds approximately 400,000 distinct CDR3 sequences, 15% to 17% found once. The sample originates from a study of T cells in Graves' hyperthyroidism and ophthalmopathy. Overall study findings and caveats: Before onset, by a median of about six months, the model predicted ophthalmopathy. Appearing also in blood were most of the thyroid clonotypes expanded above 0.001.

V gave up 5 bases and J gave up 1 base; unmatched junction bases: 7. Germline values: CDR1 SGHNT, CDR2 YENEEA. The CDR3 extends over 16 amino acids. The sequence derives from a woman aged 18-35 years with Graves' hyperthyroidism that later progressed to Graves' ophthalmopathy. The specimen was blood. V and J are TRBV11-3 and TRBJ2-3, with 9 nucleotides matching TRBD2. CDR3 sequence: CASSAGKREGTDTQYF. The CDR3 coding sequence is TGTGCCAGCAGCGCGGGAAAGCGGGAGGGCACAGATACGCAGTATTTT.